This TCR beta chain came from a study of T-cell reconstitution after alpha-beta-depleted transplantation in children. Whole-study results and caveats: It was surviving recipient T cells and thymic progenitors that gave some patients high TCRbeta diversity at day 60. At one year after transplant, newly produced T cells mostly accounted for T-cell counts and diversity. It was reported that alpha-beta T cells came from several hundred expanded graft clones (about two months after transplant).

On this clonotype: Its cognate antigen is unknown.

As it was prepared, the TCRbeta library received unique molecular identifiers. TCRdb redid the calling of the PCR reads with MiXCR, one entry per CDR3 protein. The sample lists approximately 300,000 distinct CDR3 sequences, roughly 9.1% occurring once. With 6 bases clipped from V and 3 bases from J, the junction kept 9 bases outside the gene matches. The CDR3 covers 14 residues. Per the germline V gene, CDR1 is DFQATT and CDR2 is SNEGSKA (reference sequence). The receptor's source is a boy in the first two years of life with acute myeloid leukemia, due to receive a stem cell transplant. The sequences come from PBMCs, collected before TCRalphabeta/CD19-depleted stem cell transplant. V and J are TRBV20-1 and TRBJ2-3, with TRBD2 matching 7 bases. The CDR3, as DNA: TGCAGTGCGATAGGGGCGGGGGTTACAGATACGCAGTATTTT. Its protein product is CSAIGAGVTDTQYF.